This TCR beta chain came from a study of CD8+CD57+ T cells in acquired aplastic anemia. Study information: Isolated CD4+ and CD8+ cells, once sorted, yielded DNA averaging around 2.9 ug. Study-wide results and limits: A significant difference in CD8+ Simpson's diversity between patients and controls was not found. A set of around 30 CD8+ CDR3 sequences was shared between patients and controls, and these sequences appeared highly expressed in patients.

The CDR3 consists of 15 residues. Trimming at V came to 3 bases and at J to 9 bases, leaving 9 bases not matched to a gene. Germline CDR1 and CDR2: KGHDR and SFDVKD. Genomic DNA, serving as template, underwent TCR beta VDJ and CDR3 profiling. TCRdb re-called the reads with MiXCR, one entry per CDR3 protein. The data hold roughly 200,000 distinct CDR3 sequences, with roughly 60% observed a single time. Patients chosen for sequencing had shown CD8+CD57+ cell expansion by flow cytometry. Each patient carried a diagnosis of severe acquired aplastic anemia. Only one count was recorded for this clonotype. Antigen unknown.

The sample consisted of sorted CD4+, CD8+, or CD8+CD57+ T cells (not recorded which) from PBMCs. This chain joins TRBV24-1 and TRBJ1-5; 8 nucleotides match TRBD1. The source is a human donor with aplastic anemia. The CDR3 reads CATSDAGRGTGPQHF. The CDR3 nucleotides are TGTGCCACCAGTGATGCAGGGCGCGGGACAGGGCCCCAGCATTTT.